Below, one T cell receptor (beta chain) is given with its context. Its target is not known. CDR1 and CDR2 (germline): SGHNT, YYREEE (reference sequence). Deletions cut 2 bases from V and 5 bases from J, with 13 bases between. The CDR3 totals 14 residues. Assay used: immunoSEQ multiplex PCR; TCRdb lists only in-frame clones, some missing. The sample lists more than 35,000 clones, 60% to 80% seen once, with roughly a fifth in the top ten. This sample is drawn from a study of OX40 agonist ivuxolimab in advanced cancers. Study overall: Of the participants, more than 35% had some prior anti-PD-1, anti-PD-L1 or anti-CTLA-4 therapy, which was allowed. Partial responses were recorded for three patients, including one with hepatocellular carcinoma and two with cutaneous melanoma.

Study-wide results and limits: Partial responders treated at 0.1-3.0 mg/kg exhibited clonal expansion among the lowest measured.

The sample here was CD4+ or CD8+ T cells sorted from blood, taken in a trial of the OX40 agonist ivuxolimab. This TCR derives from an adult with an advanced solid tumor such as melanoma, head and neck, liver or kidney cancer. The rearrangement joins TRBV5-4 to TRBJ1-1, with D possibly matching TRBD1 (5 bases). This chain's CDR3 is CASSLRGDRTEAFF. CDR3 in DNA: TGTGCCAGCAGCTTACGGGGGGACCGGACTGAAGCTTTCTTT.